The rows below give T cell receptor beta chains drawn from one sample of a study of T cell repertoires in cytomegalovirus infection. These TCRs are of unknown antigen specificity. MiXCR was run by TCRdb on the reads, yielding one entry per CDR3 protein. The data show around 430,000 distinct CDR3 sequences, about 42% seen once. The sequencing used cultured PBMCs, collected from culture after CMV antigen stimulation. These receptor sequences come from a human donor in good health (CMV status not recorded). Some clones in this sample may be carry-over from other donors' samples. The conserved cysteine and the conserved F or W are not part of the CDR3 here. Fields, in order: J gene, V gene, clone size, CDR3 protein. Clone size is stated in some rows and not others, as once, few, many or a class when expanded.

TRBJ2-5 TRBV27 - ASRRGGALQETQY
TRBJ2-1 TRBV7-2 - AGNTGYNEQF
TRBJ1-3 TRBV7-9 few ASSLATTGGISGNTIY
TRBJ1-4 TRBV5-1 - ASSLEGQLNEKLF
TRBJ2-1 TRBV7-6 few ASSFPSSKGAHNEQF
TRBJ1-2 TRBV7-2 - ASSLLTTLGGYT
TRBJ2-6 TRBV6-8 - ASRQEPGANVLT
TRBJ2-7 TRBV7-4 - ASRSAYRNSYEQY
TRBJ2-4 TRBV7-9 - ASSLVAGVVIQY
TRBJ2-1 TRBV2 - ASSKLAVYNEQF
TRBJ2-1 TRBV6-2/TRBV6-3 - ASGRRVNEQF